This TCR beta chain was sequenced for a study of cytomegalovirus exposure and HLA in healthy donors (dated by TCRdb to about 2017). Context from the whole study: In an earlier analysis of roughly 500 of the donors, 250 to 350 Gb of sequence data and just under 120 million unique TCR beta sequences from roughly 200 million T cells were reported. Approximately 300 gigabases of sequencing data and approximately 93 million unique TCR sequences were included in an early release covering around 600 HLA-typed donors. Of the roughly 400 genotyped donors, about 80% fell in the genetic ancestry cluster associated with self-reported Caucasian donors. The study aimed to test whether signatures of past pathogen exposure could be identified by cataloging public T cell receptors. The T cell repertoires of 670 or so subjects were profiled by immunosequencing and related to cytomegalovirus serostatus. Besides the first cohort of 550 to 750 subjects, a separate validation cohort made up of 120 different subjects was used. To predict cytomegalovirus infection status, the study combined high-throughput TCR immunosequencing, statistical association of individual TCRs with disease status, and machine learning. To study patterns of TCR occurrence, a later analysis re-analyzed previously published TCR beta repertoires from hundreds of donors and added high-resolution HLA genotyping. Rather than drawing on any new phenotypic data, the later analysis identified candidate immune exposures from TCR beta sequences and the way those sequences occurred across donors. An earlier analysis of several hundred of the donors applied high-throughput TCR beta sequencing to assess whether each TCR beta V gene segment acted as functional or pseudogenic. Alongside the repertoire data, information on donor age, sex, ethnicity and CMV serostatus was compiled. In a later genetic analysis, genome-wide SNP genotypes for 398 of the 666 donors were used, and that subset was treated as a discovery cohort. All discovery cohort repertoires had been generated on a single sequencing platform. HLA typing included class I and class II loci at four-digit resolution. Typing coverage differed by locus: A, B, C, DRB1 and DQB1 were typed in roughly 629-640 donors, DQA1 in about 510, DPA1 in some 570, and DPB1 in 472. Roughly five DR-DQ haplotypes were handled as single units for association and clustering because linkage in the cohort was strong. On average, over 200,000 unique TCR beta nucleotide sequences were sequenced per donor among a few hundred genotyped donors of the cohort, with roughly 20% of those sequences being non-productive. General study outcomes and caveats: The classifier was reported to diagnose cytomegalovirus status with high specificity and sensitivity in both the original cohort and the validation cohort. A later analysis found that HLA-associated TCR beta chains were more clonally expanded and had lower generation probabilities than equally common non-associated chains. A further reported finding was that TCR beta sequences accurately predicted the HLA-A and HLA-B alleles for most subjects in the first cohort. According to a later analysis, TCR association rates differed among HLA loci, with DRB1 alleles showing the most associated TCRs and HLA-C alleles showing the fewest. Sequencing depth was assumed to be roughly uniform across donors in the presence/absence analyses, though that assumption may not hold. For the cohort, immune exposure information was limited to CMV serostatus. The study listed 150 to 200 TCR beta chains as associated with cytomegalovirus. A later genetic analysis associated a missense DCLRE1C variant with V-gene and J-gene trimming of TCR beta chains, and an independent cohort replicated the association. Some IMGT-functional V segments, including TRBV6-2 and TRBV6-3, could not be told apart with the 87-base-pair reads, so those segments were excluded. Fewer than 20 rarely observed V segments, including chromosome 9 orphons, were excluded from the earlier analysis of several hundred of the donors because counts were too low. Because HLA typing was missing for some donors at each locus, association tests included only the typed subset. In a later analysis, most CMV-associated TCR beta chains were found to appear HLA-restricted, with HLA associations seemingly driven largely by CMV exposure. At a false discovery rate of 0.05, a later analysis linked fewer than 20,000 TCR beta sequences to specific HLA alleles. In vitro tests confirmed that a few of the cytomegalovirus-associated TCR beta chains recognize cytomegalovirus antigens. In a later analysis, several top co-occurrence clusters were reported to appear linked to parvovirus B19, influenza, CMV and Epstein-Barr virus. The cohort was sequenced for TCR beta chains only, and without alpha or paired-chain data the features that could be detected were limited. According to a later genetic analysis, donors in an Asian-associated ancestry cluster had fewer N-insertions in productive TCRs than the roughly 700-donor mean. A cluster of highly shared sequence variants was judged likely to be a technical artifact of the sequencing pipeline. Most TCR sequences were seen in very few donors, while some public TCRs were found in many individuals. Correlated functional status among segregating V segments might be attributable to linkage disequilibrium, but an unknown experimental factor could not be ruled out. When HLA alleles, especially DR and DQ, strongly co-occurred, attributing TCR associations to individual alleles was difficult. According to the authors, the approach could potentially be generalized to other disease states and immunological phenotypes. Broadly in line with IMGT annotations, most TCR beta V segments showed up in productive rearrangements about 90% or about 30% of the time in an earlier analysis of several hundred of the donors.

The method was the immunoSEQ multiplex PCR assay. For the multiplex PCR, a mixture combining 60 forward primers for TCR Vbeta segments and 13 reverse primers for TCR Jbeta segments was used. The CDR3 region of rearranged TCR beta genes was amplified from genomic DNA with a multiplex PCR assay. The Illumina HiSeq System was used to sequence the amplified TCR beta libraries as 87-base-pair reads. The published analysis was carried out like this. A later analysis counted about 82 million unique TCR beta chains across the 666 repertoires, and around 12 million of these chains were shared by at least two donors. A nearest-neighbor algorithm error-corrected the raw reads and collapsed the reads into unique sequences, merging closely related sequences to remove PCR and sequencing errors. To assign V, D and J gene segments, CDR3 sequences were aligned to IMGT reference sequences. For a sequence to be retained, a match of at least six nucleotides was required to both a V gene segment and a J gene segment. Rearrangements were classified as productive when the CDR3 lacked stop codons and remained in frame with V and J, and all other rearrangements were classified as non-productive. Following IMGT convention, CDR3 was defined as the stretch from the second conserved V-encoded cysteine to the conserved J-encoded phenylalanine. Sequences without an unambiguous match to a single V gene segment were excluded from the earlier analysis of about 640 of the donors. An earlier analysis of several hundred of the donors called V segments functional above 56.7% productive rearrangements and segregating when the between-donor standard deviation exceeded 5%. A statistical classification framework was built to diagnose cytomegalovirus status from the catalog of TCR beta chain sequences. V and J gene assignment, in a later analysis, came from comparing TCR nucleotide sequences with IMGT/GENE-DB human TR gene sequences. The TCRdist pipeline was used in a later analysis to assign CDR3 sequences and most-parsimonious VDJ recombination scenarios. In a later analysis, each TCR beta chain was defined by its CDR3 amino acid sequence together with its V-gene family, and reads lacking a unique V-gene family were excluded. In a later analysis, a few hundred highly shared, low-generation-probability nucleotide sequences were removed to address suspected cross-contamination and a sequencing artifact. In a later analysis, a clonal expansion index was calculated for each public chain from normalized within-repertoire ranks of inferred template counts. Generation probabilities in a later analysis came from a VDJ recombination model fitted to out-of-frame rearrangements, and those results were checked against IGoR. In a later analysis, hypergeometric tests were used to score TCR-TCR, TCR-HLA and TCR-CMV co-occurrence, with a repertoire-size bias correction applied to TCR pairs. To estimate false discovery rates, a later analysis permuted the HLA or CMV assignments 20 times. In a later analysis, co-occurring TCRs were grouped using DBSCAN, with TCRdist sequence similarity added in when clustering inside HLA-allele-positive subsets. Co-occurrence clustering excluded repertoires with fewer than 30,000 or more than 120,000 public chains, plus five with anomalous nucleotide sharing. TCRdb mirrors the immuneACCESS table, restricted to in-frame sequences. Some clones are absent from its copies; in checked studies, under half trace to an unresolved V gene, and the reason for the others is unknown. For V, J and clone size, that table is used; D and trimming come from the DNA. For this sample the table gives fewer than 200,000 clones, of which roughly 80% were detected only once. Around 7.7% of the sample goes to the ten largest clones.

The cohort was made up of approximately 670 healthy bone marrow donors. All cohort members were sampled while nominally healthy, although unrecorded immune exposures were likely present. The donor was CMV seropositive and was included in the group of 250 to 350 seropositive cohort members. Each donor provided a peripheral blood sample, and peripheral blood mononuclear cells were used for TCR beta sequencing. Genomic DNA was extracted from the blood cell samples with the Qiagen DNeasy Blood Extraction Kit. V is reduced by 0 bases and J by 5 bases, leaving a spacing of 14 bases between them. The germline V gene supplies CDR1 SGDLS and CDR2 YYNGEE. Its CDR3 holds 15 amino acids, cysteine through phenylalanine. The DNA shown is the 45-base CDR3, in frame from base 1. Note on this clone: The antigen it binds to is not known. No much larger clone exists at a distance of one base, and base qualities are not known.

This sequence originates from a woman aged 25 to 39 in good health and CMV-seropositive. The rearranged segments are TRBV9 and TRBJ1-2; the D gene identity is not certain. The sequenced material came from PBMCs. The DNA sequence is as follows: TGTGCCAGCAGCGTAGCTGACAACCTGTTATATGGCTACACCTTC. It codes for CASSVADNLLYGYTF. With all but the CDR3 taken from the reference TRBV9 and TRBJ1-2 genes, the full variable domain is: DSGVTQTPKHLITATGQRVTLRCSPRSGDLSVYWYQQSLDQGLQFLIQYYNGEERAKGNILERFSAQQFPDLHSELNLSSLELGDSALYFCASSVADNLLYGYTFGSGTRLTVV.